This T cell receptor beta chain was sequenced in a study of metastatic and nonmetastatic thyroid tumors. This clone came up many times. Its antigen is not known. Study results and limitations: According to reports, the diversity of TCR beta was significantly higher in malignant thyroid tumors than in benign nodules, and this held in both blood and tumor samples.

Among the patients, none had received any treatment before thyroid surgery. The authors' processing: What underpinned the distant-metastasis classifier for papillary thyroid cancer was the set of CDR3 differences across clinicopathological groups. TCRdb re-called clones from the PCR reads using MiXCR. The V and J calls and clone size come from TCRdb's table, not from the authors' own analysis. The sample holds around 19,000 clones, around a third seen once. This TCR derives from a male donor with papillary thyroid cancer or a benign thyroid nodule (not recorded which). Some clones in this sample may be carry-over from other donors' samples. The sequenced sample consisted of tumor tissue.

CDR3 loop: CSARGPWGLAQHF. DNA for the CDR3: TGCAGTGCTAGGGGTCCTTGGGGTCTAGCTCAGCATTTT. The chain is built from TRBV20-1 and TRBJ1-5; D is unresolved. The CDR3 sequence is 13 residues long. V lost 3 bases and J 13 bases, leaving 19 bases between the germline ends. Germline values: CDR1 DFQATT, CDR2 SNEGSKA (reference sequence).